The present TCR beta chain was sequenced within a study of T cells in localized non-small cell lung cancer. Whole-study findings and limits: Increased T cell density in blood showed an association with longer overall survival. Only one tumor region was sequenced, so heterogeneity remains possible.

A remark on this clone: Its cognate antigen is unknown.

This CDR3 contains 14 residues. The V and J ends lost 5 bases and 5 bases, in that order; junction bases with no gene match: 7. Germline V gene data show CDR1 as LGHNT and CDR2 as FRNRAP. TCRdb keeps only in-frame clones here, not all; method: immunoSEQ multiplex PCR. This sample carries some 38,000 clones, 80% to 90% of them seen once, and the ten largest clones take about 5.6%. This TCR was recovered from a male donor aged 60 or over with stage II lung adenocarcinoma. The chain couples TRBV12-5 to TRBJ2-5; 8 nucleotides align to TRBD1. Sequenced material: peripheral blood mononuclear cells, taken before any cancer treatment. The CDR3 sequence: CASGASGGAETQYF. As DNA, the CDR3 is TGTGCTAGTGGTGCCTCAGGGGGCGCGGAGACCCAGTACTTC.